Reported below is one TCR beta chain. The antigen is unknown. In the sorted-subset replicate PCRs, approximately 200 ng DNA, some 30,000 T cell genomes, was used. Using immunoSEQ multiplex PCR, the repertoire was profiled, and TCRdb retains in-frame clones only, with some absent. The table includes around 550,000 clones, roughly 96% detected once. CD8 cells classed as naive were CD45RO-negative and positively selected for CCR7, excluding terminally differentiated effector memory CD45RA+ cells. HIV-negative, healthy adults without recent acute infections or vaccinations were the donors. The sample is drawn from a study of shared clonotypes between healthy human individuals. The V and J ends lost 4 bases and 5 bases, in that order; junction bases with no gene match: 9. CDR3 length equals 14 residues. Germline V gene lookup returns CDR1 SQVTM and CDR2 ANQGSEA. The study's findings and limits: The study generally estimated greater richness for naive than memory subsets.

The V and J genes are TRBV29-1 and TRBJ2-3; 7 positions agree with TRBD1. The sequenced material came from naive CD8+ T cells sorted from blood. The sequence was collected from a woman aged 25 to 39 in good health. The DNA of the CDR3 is TGCAGCGTTGCGCCAGAGGGGGCCAGAGATACGCAGTATTTT. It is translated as CSVAPEGARDTQYF.